This T cell receptor (beta chain) was captured in a study of blood T cell repertoires in COVID-19. This clone was detected only once. The V and J ends lost 0 bases and 4 bases, in that order; junction bases with no gene match: 0. Per the germline V gene, CDR1 is KGHSH and CDR2 is LQKENI. The CDR3 totals 14 residues. Method: immunoSEQ multiplex PCR; TCRdb's copy keeps in-frame clones and lacks some. The sample includes approximately 92,000 clones, less than 85% of them seen just once. The chain recombines TRBV18 with TRBJ2-1, with 7 bases that match TRBD1. The clonotype comes from a man aged 50 or older who had recovered from COVID-19. What was sequenced was peripheral blood. CDR3 DNA sequence: TGTGCCAGCTCACCACCGGACAGGTACAATGAGCAGTTCTTC. Its translation is CASSPPDRYNEQFF.